The 5 T cell receptor beta chains presented below share a single source sample, sequenced in a study of cytotoxic CD8 clonotypes in ibrutinib-treated CLL. Some clones are missing from TCRdb's copy, which holds only in-frame ones; the method was immunoSEQ multiplex PCR. The sample includes 110,000 to 150,000 clones, roughly 80% of them seen just once. Here the sequenced sample was PBMCs, taken after 12 months of ibrutinib treatment. All receptors derive from a human donor with chronic lymphocytic leukemia.

The gene calls are TRBV18 and TRBJ2-2, with 7 positions matching TRBD1. The CDR3 consists of 17 residues. With V trimmed by 3 bases and J by 6 bases, 13 bases remained unmatched. Germline values: CDR1 KGHSH, CDR2 LQKENI. The chain's CDR3 is CASSPQSLNRGSGELFF. The CDR3 DNA sequence: TGTGCCAGCTCACCTCAGTCACTCAACAGGGGTTCCGGGGAGCTGTTTTTT.

This sequence joins TRBV7-6 and TRBJ2-1; 7 nucleotides agree with TRBD1. CDR3 length: 16 residues. CDR1 and CDR2 from the germline V gene are SGHVS and FNYEAQ. With 0 bases clipped from V and 2 bases from J, the junction kept 4 bases outside the gene matches. CDR3 amino acids: CASSLAFDRAYNEQFF. The CDR3 DNA reads as TGTGCCAGCAGCTTAGCCTTTGACAGGGCCTACAATGAGCAGTTCTTC.

With respect to this clone: Distinct nucleotide sequences in the sample also encode this CDR3. This chain joins TRBV7-9 and TRBJ2-3; D might be TRBD2 (6 bases). This CDR3 has 14 amino acids. Trimming took 6 bases from V and 0 from J, leaving 10 bases between them. Germline V gene sequence: CDR1 SEHNR, CDR2 FQNEAQ (reference sequence). CDR3 amino acids: CASSLGSSTDTQYF. CDR3 DNA sequence: TGTGCCAGCAGTCTCGGGAGTAGCACAGATACGCAGTATTTT.

The chain has TRBV28 and TRBJ1-1; D is undetermined. This CDR3 contains 12 residues. V was shortened by 3 bases and J by 10 bases, with 12 bases between the two germline ends. Germline CDR1 reads MDHEN; CDR2 reads SYDVKM. CDR3 in amino acids: CASSFATAGAFF. In nucleotides, the CDR3 is TGTGCCAGCAGTTTTGCGACGGCGGGAGCTTTCTTT.

V is TRBV19 and J is TRBJ2-6; possibly TRBD1 for D (6 bases). The V and J ends lost 5 bases and 0 bases respectively, with 17 bases between them. CDR3 length equals 18 residues. Per germline, CDR1 LNHDA and CDR2 SQIVND (reference sequence). The CDR3 spells CASSLQGRTVSGANVLTF. The CDR3, as DNA: TGTGCCAGTAGTCTCCAGGGGCGGACTGTCTCTGGGGCCAACGTCCTGACTTTC.